Sequencing of this T cell receptor beta chain was carried out in a study of blood T cell repertoires in COVID-19. Turning to the study itself: Nucleic acid was either cDNA or gDNA, and it came from T cells, B-cell-depleted T cells, or PBMCs.

Original analysis: Amplification of reference gene primers provided the estimated nucleated cell counts. Repertoires were generated with immunoSEQ multiplex PCR, while TCRdb's copy carries only in-frame clones and drops some. V and J calls and clone size are copied from that table; D and trimming were computed from the DNA. Among under 200,000 clones listed, 80% to 85% were seen once. This sequence originates from a woman aged 80 or over with active or convalescent COVID-19. Material: peripheral blood.

This CDR3 reads CASSQRQANSPLHF. The CDR3 bases are TGTGCCAGCAGCCAGCGACAGGCTAATTCACCCCTCCACTTT. The chain is built from TRBV3-1 (or the pseudogene TRBV3-2) and TRBJ1-6; possible D gene TRBD1, 6 bases. The germline gives CDR1 LGHDT, CDR2 YNNKEL (reference sequence). The CDR3 is 14 amino acids. V was cut by 3 bases and J by 6 bases, with 9 bases left in between.